The clone carrying this T cell receptor (beta chain) was observed once. The germline V gene encodes CDR1 MDHEN and CDR2 SYDVKM. The J segment lost 4 bases and the V segment lost 6 bases, leaving 8 bases of the junction unmatched. The CDR3 sequence is 14 residues long. TCRdb keeps only in-frame clones here, not all; method: immunoSEQ multiplex PCR. Among 2,500,000 or so clones listed, around 90% were seen once. This record belongs to a study of shared clonotypes between healthy human individuals. Study-level information: There were three CD4 naive, three CD4 memory, two CD8 naive and one CD8 memory plates per donor.

This sequence originates from a man aged 18-30 years in good health. Some clones in this sample may be carry-over from other donors' samples. Sequenced material: naive CD4+ T cells from PBMCs. As to subset: CD45RA+ positively selected. V gene TRBV28 combines with J gene TRBJ1-2; 7 nucleotides match TRBD1. The DNA of the CDR3 is TGTGCCAGCAGAGGGGGCGAGAACCCCTATGGCTACACCTTC. Translating gives CASRGGENPYGYTF.